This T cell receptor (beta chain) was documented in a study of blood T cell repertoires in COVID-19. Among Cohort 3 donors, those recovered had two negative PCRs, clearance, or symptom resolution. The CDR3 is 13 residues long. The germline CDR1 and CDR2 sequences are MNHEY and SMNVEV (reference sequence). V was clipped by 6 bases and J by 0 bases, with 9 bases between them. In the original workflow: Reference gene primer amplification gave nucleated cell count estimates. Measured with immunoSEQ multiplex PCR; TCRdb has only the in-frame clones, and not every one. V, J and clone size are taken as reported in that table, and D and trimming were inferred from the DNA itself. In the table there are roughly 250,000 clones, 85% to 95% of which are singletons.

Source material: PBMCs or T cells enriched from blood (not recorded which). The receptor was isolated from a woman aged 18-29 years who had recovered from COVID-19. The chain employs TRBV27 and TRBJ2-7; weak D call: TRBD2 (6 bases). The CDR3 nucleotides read TGTGCCAGCAGGCTCGGGAGCTCCTACGAGCAGTACTTC. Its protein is CASRLGSSYEQYF.